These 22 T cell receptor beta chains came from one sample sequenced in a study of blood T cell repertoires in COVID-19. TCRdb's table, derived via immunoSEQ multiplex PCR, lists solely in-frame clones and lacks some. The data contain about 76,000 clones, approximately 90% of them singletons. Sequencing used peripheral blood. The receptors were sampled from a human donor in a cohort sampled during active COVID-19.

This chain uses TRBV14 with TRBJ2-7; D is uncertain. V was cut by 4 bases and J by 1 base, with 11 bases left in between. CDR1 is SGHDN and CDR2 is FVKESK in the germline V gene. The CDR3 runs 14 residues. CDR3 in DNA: TGTGCCAGCAGCCCTATCGGCAGGTCCTACGAGCAGTACTTC. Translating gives CASSPIGRSYEQYF.

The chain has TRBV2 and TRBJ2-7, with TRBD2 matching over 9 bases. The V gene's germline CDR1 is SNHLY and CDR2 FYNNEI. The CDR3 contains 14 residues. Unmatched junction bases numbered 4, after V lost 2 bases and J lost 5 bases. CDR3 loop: CASSEMLAGNEQYF. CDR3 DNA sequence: TGTGCCAGCAGTGAAATGCTAGCGGGGAACGAGCAGTACTTC.

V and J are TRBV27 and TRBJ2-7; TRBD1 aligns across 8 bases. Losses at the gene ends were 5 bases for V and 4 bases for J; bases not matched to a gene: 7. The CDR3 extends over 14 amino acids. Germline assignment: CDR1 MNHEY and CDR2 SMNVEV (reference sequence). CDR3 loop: CASSGGQGRYEQYF. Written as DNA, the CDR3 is TGTGCCAGCAGTGGAGGACAGGGTCGTTACGAGCAGTACTTC.

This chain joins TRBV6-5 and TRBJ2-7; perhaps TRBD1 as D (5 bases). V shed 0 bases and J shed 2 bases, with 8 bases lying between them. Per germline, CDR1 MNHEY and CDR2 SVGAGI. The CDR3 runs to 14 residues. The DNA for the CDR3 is TGTGCCAGCAGTTACTCCAGGGCCCCCTACGAGCAGTACTTC. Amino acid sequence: CASSYSRAPYEQYF.

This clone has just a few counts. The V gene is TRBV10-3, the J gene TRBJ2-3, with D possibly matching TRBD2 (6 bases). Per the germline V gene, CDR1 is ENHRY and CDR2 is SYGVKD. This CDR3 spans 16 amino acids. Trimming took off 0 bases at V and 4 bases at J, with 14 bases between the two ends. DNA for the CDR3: TGTGCCATCAGTGAGTCGGCTCGGAGGGAGGCAGATACGCAGTATTTT. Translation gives CAISESARREADTQYF.

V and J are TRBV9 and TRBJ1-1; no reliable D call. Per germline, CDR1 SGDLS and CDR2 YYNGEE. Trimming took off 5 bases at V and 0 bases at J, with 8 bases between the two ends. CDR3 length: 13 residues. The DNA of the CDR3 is TGTGCCAGCAGTACGCAGATGAACACTGAAGCTTTCTTT. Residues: CASSTQMNTEAFF.

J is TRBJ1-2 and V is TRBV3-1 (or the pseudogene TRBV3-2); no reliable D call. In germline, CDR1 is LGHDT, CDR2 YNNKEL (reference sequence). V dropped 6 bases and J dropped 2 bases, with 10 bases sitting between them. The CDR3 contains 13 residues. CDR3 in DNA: TGTGCCAGCAGTCTACAGCAGAACTATGGCTACACCTTC. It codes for CASSLQQNYGYTF.

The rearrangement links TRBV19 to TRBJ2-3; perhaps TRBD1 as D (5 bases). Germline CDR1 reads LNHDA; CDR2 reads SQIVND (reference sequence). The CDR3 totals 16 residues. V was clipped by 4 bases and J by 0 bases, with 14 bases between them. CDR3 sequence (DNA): TGTGCCAGTAGTACCGTCGGCAGGGCGAGCACAGATACGCAGTATTTT. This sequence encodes CASSTVGRASTDTQYF.

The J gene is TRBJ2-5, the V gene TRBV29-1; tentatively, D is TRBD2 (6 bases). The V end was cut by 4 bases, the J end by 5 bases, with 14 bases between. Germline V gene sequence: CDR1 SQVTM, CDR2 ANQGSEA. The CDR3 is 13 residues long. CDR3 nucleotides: TGCAGCGTTGTTAGCACGGGGGAGGAGACCCAGTACTTC. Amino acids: CSVVSTGEETQYF.

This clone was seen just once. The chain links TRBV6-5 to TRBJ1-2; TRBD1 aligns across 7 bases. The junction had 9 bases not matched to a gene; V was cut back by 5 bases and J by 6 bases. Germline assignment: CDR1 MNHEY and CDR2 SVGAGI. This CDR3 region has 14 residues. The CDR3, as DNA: TGTGCCAGCAGTCCCCATGACAGGGCGGATGGCTACACCTTC. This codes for CASSPHDRADGYTF.

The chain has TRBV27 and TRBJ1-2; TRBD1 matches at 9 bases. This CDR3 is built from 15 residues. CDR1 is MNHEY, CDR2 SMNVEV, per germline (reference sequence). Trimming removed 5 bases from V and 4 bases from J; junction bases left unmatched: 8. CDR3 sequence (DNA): TGTGCCAGCAGTCCCCGACAGGGGGTAAGCTATGGCTACACCTTC. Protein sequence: CASSPRQGVSYGYTF.

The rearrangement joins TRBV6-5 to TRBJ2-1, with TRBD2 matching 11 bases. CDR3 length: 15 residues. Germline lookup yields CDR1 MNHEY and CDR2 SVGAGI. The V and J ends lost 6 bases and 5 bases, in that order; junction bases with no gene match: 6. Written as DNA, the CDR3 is TGTGCCAGCAGCCGACTAGCGGGGAACCACAATGAGCAGTTCTTC. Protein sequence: CASSRLAGNHNEQFF.

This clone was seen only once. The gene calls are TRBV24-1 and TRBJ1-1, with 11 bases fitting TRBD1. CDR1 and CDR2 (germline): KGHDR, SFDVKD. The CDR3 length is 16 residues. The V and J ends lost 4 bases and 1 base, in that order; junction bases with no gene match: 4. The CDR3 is CATSEIGTGGNTEAFF. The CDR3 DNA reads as TGTGCCACCAGTGAGATCGGGACAGGGGGGAACACTGAAGCTTTCTTT.

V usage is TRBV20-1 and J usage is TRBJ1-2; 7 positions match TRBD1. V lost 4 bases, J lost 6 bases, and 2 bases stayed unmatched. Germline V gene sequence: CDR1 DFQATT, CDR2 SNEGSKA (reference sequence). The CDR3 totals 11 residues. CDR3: CSATQGNGYTF. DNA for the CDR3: TGCAGTGCTACACAGGGGAATGGCTACACCTTC.

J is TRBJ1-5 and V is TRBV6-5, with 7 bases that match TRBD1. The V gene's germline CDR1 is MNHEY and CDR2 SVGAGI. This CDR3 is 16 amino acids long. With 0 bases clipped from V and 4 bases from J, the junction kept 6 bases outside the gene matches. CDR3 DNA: TGTGCCAGCAGTTACTCGTCAGGGGGTAGGAATCAGCCCCAGCATTTT. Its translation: CASSYSSGGRNQPQHF.

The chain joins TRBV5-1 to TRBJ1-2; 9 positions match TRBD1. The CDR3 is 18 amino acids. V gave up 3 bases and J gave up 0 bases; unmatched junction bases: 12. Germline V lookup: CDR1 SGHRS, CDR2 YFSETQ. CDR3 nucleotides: TGCGCCAGCAGCTCGAGCCCGGGACAGGGCTTGGCTAACTATGGCTACACCTTC. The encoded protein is CASSSSPGQGLANYGYTF.

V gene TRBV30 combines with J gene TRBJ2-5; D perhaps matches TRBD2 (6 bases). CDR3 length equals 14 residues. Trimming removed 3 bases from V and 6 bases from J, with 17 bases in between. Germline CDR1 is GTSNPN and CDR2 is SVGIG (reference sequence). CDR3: CAWSAGEASQTQYF. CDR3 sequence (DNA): TGTGCCTGGAGCGCCGGGGAGGCGTCTCAGACCCAGTACTTC.

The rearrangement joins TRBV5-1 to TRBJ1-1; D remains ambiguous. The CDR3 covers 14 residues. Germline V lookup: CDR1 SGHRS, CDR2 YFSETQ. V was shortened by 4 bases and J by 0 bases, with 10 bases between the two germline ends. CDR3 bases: TGCGCCAGCAGCCACACAGATATGAACACTGAAGCTTTCTTT. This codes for CASSHTDMNTEAFF.

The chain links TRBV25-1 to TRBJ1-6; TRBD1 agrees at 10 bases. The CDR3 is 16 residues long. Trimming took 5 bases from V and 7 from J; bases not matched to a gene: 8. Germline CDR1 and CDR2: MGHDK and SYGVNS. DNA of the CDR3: TGTGCCAGCAGTTTAAACCCGGGACAGGGGAATTCACCCCTCCACTTT. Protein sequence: CASSLNPGQGNSPLHF.

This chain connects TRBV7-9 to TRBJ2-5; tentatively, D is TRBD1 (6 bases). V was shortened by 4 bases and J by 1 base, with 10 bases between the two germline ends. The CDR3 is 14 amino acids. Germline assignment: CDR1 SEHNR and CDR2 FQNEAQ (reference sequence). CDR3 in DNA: TGTGCCAGCAGCTCGATGACAGGCCAAGAGACCCAGTACTTC. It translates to CASSSMTGQETQYF.

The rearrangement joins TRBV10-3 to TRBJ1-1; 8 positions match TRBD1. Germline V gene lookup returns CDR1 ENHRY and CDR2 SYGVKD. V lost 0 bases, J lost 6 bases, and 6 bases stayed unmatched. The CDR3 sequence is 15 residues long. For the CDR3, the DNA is TGTGCCATCAGTGAGTCGGCAGGGGGCAGGGCTGAAGCTTTCTTT. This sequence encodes CAISESAGGRAEAFF.

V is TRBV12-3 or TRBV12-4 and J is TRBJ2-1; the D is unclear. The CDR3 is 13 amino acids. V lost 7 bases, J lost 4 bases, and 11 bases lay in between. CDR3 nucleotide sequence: TGTGCCAGCAATCGTCTAGGATACAATGAGCAGTTCTTC. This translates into CASNRLGYNEQFF.